By share of the sample, the clone carrying this TCR beta chain is medium-sized. MiXCR was run by TCRdb on the 5' RACE reads, yielding one entry per CDR3 protein. The sample has 7,000 to 9,000 distinct CDR3 sequences, 16% seen once. V dropped 1 base and J dropped 9; count of bases not matched to a gene: 9. The CDR3 extends over 16 amino acids. CDR1 is SGHTA and CDR2 is FQGNSA in the germline V gene. Sequenced material: memory CD4+ T cells sorted from blood. Subset in this sample: memory CD4+ T cells, CD4+CD45RO+CD25-. The chain joins TRBV7-2 to TRBJ2-1; TRBD2 aligns across 10 bases. This receptor was identified in a female donor with breast cancer. The CDR3 nucleotides are TGTGCCAGCAGCTTAGGGGGGACTAGCGTCCGCAGTGAGCAGTTCTTC. Translation: CASSLGGTSVRSEQFF.